The 30 T cell receptor beta chains listed next were all sequenced from one sample in a study of T cell responses to AZD1222 COVID-19 vaccine. TCRdb's table, derived via immunoSEQ multiplex PCR, lists solely in-frame clones and lacks some. The table includes some 120,000 clones, about nine tenths detected once. The input for sequencing was peripheral blood, taken on day 0 of AZD1222 vaccination. These TCRs come from an adult in good health.

V gene TRBV3-1 (or the pseudogene TRBV3-2) combines with J gene TRBJ2-2; D not resolved. This CDR3 contains 12 residues. Germline V gives CDR1 LGHDT, CDR2 YNNKEL (reference sequence). V lost 5 bases and J 8 bases, leaving 9 bases between the germline ends. CDR3 sequence (DNA): TGTGCCAGCAGCTATGACTTGGGGGAGCTGTTTTTT. It yields the protein CASSYDLGELFF.

The chain couples TRBV19 to TRBJ1-2; 9 bases match TRBD1. The V segment lost 6 bases and the J segment 8 bases; nucleotides outside the gene matches: 13. The germline gives CDR1 LNHDA, CDR2 SQIVND (reference sequence). This CDR3 region has 15 residues. In nucleotides, the CDR3 is TGTGCCAGTAGCGACAACGTACAGGGGGCGCGAGGCTACACCTTC. Its translation is CASSDNVQGARGYTF.

The gene calls are TRBV14 and TRBJ1-1, with no clear D. The germline CDR1 and CDR2 sequences are SGHDN and FVKESK. This CDR3 has 11 amino acids. The V end was cut by 8 bases, the J end by 0 bases, with 4 bases between. The CDR3 loop reads CASSVNTEAFF. DNA for the CDR3: TGTGCCAGCTCAGTGAACACTGAAGCTTTCTTT.

This sequence joins TRBV7-2 and TRBJ1-2; weak D call: TRBD1 (5 bases). This CDR3 comprises 14 residues. Looked up from germline, CDR1 is SGHTA and CDR2 is FQGNSA. V was clipped by 1 base and J by 4 bases, with 10 bases between them. The CDR3 sequence: CASSLDRGSYGYTF. The CDR3 DNA reads TGTGCCAGCAGCTTAGATAGGGGATCCTATGGCTACACCTTC.

The chain uses TRBV7-6 and TRBJ2-1; 8 bases are shared with TRBD2. The CDR3 runs to 17 residues. The V gene end was trimmed by 3 bases and the J gene end by 9 bases; junction bases not matched to a gene: 16. Germline CDR1 SGHVS, CDR2 FNYEAQ. In nucleotides, the CDR3 is TGTGCCAGCAGCTTTCCGGGACTAGGAGATGGTCGCGGTGAGCAGTTCTTC. This translates into CASSFPGLGDGRGEQFF. The whole variable domain, filled in from reference TRBV7-6 and TRBJ2-1, reads GAGVSQSPRYKVTKRGQDVALRCDPISGHVSLYWYRQALGQGPEFLTYFNYEAQQDKSGLPNDRFSAERPEGSISTLTIQRTEQRDSAMYRCASSFPGLGDGRGEQFFGPGTRLTVL.

The V and J genes are TRBV30 and TRBJ2-4; 8 bases line up with TRBD2. Germline V gene data show CDR1 as GTSNPN and CDR2 as SVGIG (reference sequence). V trimming: 2 bases; J trimming: 0 bases; junction bases outside the gene matches: 3. This CDR3 region has 15 residues. The CDR3: CAWSKLAVAKNIQYF. The CDR3 DNA follows: TGTGCCTGGAGTAAACTAGCGGTAGCCAAAAACATTCAGTACTTC. Full variable domain (outside the CDR3, taken from reference TRBV30 and TRBJ2-4): SQTIHQWPATLVQPVGSPLSLECTVEGTSNPNLYWYRQAAGRGLQLLFYSVGIGQISSEVPQNLSASRPQDRQFILSSKKLLLSDSGFYLCAWSKLAVAKNIQYFGAGTRLSVL.

The V gene is TRBV9, the J gene TRBJ2-1, with D possibly matching TRBD1 (6 bases). Germline lookup yields CDR1 SGDLS and CDR2 YYNGEE. The CDR3 covers 16 residues. The V and J ends lost 0 bases and 5 bases respectively, with 15 bases between them. The CDR3 is CASSVGTGLADNEQFF. CDR3 sequence (DNA): TGTGCCAGCAGCGTAGGAACAGGGTTGGCCGACAATGAGCAGTTCTTC.

The rearrangement joins TRBV6-6 to TRBJ2-1; 7 positions match TRBD2. CDR3 length: 15 amino acids. V gave up 9 bases and J gave up 5 bases; unmatched junction bases: 13. CDR1 MNHNY and CDR2 SVGAGI come from the germline V gene (reference sequence). CDR3 sequence (DNA): TGTGCCAGTTGGGAATCGGCTAGCGGAAACAATGAGCAGTTCTTC. Translated: CASWESASGNNEQFF.

Points on this clone: Additional DNA sequences in this sample encode the identical CDR3. V is TRBV28 and J is TRBJ2-2, with 7 bases identical to TRBD1. The CDR3 extends over 13 amino acids. With 6 bases clipped from V and 7 bases from J, the junction kept 5 bases outside the gene matches. Germline V gives CDR1 MDHEN, CDR2 SYDVKM. The CDR3 is CASSSRGNGELFF. CDR3 coding DNA: TGTGCCAGCAGCTCCAGGGGGAACGGGGAGCTGTTTTTT. The full variable domain, in which reference TRBV28 and TRBJ2-2 provide the parts outside the CDR3, is DVKVTQSSRYLVKRTGEKVFLECVQDMDHENMFWYRQDPGLGLRLIYFSYDVKMKEKGDIPEGYSVSREKKERFSLILESASTNQTSMYLCASSSRGNGELFFGEGSRLTVL.

The CDR3 region has the DNA TGCGCCAGCAGCCAGGGGACTAGGGGAATCACAGATACGCAGTATTTT. This translates into CASSQGTRGITDTQYF. The gene calls are TRBV4-1 and TRBJ2-3, with 8 bases aligning to TRBD2. Germline CDR1 is MGHRA and CDR2 is YSYEKL. The CDR3 runs to 16 residues. Trimming removed 3 bases from V and 2 bases from J; junction bases left unmatched: 7.

Only a few counts were recorded for this clone. The J gene is TRBJ2-1, the V gene TRBV28; 10 bases fit TRBD2. This CDR3 contains 15 residues. Germline trimming cut 4 bases from V and 4 bases from J; bases unmatched to any gene: 4. Germline V gene sequence: CDR1 MDHEN, CDR2 SYDVKM. The CDR3 nucleotides are TGTGCCAGCAGTTGGACTAGCGGAAAATACAATGAGCAGTTCTTC. This translates into CASSWTSGKYNEQFF.

The rearrangement uses TRBV28 and TRBJ1-5, with a tentative D call TRBD1 (5 bases). V was clipped by 1 base and J by 11 bases, with 18 bases between them. Germline V lookup: CDR1 MDHEN, CDR2 SYDVKM. This CDR3 is 15 amino acids long. CDR3 amino acids: CASSLFRDRPRAQHF. In DNA form, the CDR3 reads TGTGCCAGCAGTTTATTTAGGGACCGACCGAGGGCCCAGCATTTT. The variable domain in full, completed from reference TRBV28 and TRBJ1-5, reads DVKVTQSSRYLVKRTGEKVFLECVQDMDHENMFWYRQDPGLGLRLIYFSYDVKMKEKGDIPEGYSVSREKKERFSLILESASTNQTSMYLCASSLFRDRPRAQHFGDGTRLSIL.

The V call is TRBV7-2, the J call TRBJ2-3, with TRBD2 matching 9 bases. The germline V gene has CDR1 SGHTA and CDR2 FQGNSA. The CDR3 is 16 residues long. J was trimmed by 2 bases and V by 5 bases; bases with no gene match: 8. The CDR3 here is CASSTRLADYTDTQYF. CDR3 in DNA: TGTGCCAGCAGCACCCGACTAGCGGACTACACAGATACGCAGTATTTT.

The chain uses TRBV5-6 and TRBJ1-3; D is unresolved. Looked up from germline, CDR1 is SGHDT and CDR2 is YYEEEE. The CDR3 is made up of 12 amino acids. Trimming stripped 5 bases from V and 8 bases from J, with 11 bases between. CDR3 bases: TGTGCCAGCAGAGCAGGATCGGACACCATATATTTT. It is translated as CASRAGSDTIYF.

This clone was detected only a few times. In DNA, the CDR3 is TGTGCCAGCAGCGTAGCTGGGGCAGGGCCGGGATCTGGAAACACCATATATTTT. It encodes CASSVAGAGPGSGNTIYF. The genes are TRBV9 and TRBJ1-3; a weak D match, TRBD1 (5 bases). Germline V gives CDR1 SGDLS, CDR2 YYNGEE. V lost 0 bases, J lost 1 base, and 17 bases lay in between. This CDR3 region has 18 residues.

V usage is TRBV10-3 and J usage is TRBJ1-1; D might be TRBD1 (5 bases). V lost 8 bases and J 7 bases, leaving 11 bases between the germline ends. CDR3 size: 11 residues. The germline V gene has CDR1 ENHRY and CDR2 SYGVKD. The CDR3 region has the DNA TGTGCCATCCGGGACGTGGATGAAGCTTTCTTT. Its protein is CAIRDVDEAFF.

This clone occurred once. The chain links TRBV21-1 to TRBJ2-3; the DNA was not compared with TRBD2, the D call given in the table. TRBV21-1 is a recognized pseudogene. CDR3 length equals 20 residues. CDR3 DNA: TGTGCCAGCACCTACCGGGGACGGGGGAGAGGGCGAAACAGCACAGATACGCAGTATTTT. Translation: CASTYRGRGRGRNSTDTQYF.

This chain links TRBV19 with TRBJ2-7, with 9 bases identical to TRBD1. The germline gives CDR1 LNHDA, CDR2 SQIVND (reference sequence). V lost 5 bases to trimming and J lost 5 bases; unmatched junction nucleotides: 7. The CDR3 is 14 residues long. CDR3 coding DNA: TGTGCCAGTAGTCTTTGGGACAGGGTTAACGAGCAGTACTTC. Translated, it gives CASSLWDRVNEQYF.

This clone has only a few counts. The CDR3 protein is CASSDPDIAGANVLTF. CDR3 sequence (DNA): TGTGCCAGCAGTGACCCCGACATAGCTGGGGCCAACGTCCTGACTTTC. The chain joins TRBV2 to TRBJ2-6; D not resolved. Germline V gene data show CDR1 as SNHLY and CDR2 as FYNNEI. This CDR3 contains 16 residues. V was shortened by 3 bases and J by 2 bases, with 11 bases between the two germline ends.

The chain links TRBV9 to TRBJ2-1, with D tentatively TRBD2 (6 bases). This CDR3 spans 13 amino acids. CDR1 and CDR2 (germline): SGDLS, YYNGEE. Between the trimmed V and J ends, which lost 3 bases and 5 bases, there was a span of 9 bases. The CDR3 here is CASSGRGNNEQFF. CDR3 DNA: TGTGCCAGCAGCGGGAGGGGTAACAATGAGCAGTTCTTC.

In its sample, this clone was seen many times. The rearrangement uses TRBV20-1 and TRBJ2-5, with D uncertain. The CDR3 is 11 amino acids. Germline CDR1 DFQATT, CDR2 SNEGSKA (reference sequence). Trimming shortened V by 3 bases and J by 5 bases, and 7 bases separated the two germline ends. The CDR3 protein is CSARNTETQYF. CDR3 in DNA: TGCAGTGCTAGGAACACCGAGACCCAGTACTTC.

The chain employs TRBV5-8 and TRBJ1-5, with D possibly being TRBD1 (6 bases). V was trimmed by 2 bases and J by 4 bases, leaving 16 bases between them. The germline V gene encodes CDR1 SGHTS and CDR2 YDEGEE. This CDR3 has 16 residues. CDR3 DNA: TGTGCCAGCAGCTTAGGCTGGGGGCAGGGAAATCAGCCCCAGCATTTT. Translating gives CASSLGWGQGNQPQHF.

The chain is built from TRBV19 and TRBJ1-4, with D perhaps TRBD1 (5 bases). The V end was cut by 5 bases, the J end by 7 bases, with 17 bases between. The CDR3 contains 15 residues. The germline V gene has CDR1 LNHDA and CDR2 SQIVND (reference sequence). The CDR3 DNA reads TGTGCCAGTAGTGACTCAGGACATTCGCGTGAAAAACTGTTTTTT. Translation gives CASSDSGHSREKLFF.

This chain uses TRBV5-4 with TRBJ2-1; the match to TRBD2 covers 9 bases. V trimming: 4 bases; J trimming: 5 bases; junction bases outside the gene matches: 10. CDR3 length: 16 residues. Germline CDR1 SGHNT, CDR2 YYREEE (reference sequence). CDR3 coding DNA: TGTGCCAGCAGCCCACCGGGGGTAGCGGGAGACAATGAGCAGTTCTTC. Its translation is CASSPPGVAGDNEQFF.

The rearrangement uses TRBV7-2 and TRBJ2-1; D is undetermined. This CDR3 has 13 residues. Germline values: CDR1 SGHTA, CDR2 FQGNSA. V lost 1 base and J 4 bases, leaving 5 bases between the germline ends. For the CDR3, the DNA is TGTGCCAGCAGCTTAGATCGGTACAATGAGCAGTTCTTC. The encoded protein is CASSLDRYNEQFF.

This clone was counted a single time. The CDR3 coding sequence is TGTGCCAGCAGTTCCTTTTTTTCAGATACGCAGTATTTT. Amino acids: CASSSFFSDTQYF. The V and J genes are TRBV28 and TRBJ2-3; D unresolved. From germline, CDR1 is MDHEN and CDR2 SYDVKM. V was clipped by 4 bases and J by 4 bases, with 9 bases between them. The CDR3 contains 13 residues.

The chain couples TRBV3-1 (or the pseudogene TRBV3-2) to TRBJ1-2; D is undetermined. V shed 1 base and J shed 8 bases, with 8 bases lying between them. Germline assignment: CDR1 LGHDT and CDR2 YNNKEL (reference sequence). This CDR3 comprises 12 residues. This chain's CDR3 is CASSQGPEGYTF. CDR3 nucleotide sequence: TGTGCCAGCAGCCAAGGCCCGGAAGGCTACACCTTC.

V is TRBV19 and J is TRBJ2-2; 10 bases agree with TRBD2. The germline V gene encodes CDR1 LNHDA and CDR2 SQIVND (reference sequence). The CDR3 has 15 residues. Trimming took 3 bases from V and 5 from J; bases not matched to a gene: 3. CDR3 nucleotide sequence: TGTGCCAGTAGTATCCCACTAGCGGGGACCGGGGAGCTGTTTTTT. Its protein is CASSIPLAGTGELFF.

This rearrangement joins TRBV18 to TRBJ1-3; D is unclear. The V gene's germline CDR1 is KGHSH and CDR2 LQKENI. The CDR3 length is 18 residues. Trimming removed 5 bases from V and 0 bases from J, with 20 bases in between. The CDR3 DNA sequence: TGTGCCAGCTCATCGAGTACACCCTCAGCGATCTCTGGAAACACCATATATTTT. Translating gives CASSSSTPSAISGNTIYF.

The CDR3 coding sequence is TGTGCCAGCAGTCAGACAGCCTACAATGAGCAGTTCTTC. Encoded protein: CASSQTAYNEQFF. This rearrangement joins TRBV6-5 to TRBJ2-1; a weak D match, TRBD1 (5 bases). Trimming cost V 5 bases and J 2 bases, with 7 bases left between them. The germline gives CDR1 MNHEY, CDR2 SVGAGI. This CDR3 is 13 amino acids long.